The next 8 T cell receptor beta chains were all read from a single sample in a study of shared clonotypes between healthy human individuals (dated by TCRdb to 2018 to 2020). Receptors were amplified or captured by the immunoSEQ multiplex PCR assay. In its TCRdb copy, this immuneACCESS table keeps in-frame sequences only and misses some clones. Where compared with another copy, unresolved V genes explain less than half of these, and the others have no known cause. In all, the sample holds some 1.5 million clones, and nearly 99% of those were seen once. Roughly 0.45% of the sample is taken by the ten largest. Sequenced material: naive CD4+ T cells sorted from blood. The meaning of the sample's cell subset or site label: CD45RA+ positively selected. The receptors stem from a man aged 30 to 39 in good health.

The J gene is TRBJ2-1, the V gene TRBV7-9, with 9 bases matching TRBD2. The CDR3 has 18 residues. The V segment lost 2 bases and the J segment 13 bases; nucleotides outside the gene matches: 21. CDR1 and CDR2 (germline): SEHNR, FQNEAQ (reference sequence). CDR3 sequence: CASSLSLSGTSTGLDQFF. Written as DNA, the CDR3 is TGTGCCAGCAGCTTAAGTTTGTCGGGGACTAGCACTGGTTTAGATCAGTTCTTC.

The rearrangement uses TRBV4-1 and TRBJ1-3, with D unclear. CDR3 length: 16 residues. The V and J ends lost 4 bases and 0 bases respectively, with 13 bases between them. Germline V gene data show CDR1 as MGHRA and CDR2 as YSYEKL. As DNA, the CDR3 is TGCGCCAGCAGCCGGTTAGAGAAAGTCTCTGGAAACACCATATATTTT. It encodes CASSRLEKVSGNTIYF.

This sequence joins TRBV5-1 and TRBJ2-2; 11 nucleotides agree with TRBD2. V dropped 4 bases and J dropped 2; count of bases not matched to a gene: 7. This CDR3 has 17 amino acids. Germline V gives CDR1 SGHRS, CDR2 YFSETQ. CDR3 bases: TGCGCCAGCAGCCCGACTAGCGGGACAGTTAACACCGGGGAGCTGTTTTTT. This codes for CASSPTSGTVNTGELFF.

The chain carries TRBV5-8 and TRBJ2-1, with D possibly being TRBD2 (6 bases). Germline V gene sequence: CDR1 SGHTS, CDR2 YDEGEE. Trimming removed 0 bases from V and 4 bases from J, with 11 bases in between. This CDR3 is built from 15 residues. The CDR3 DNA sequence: TGTGCCAGCAGCTTGGGGGAGGCGGGGTACAATGAGCAGTTCTTC. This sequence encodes CASSLGEAGYNEQFF.

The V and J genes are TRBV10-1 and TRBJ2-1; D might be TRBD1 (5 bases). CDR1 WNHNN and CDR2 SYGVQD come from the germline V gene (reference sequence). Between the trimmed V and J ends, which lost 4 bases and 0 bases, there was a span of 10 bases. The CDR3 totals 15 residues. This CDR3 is CASSATGGSYNEQFF. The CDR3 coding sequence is TGCGCCAGCAGTGCCACAGGTGGCTCCTACAATGAGCAGTTCTTC.

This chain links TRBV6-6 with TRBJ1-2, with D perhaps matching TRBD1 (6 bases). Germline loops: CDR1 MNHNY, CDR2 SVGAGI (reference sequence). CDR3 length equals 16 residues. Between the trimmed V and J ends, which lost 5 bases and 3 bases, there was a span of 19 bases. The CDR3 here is CASSNTQTGRDYGYTF. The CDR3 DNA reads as TGTGCCAGCAGTAATACCCAAACAGGGCGGGACTATGGCTACACCTTC.

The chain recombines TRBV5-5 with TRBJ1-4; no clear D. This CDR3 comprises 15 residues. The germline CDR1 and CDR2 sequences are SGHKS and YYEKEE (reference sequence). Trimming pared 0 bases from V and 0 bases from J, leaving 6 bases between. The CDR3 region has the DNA TGTGCCAGCAGCTTGGGAATCGCAACTAATGAAAAACTGTTTTTT. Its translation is CASSLGIATNEKLFF.

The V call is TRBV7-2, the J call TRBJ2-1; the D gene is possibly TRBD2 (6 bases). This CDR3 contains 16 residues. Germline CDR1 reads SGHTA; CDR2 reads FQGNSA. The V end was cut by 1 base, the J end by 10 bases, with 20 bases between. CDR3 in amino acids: CASSLEGTVAWGEQFF. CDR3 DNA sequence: TGTGCCAGCAGCTTAGAGGGGACTGTCGCCTGGGGGGAGCAGTTCTTC. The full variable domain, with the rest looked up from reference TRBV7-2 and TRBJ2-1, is GAGVSQSPSNKVTEKGKDVELRCDPISGHTALYWYRQSLGQGLEFLIYFQGNSAPDKSGLPSDRFSAERTGGSVSTLTIQRTQQEDSAVYLCASSLEGTVAWGEQFFGPGTRLTVL.